The 2 T cell receptor beta chains listed next were all sequenced from one sample in a study of PD-1 blockade in classical Hodgkin lymphoma. In every patient, relapse followed autologous stem cell transplantation, while exposure to brentuximab vedotin differed. The protocol was immunoSEQ multiplex PCR, while the TCRdb copy is restricted to in-frame clones and leaves out a portion. This table holds roughly 60,000 clones, around 90% found once. The sample consisted of peripheral blood mononuclear cells (PBMCs), taken at baseline. The origin of the receptors is a human donor with classical Hodgkin lymphoma.

The rearrangement joins TRBV11-3 to TRBJ2-1; D is ambiguous. This CDR3 comprises 12 residues. The germline gives CDR1 SGHNT, CDR2 YENEEA. V lost 0 bases, J lost 7 bases, and 4 bases lay in between. CDR3 DNA sequence: TGTGCCAGCAGCTTAGATCGTAATGAGCAGTTCTTC. Translated, it gives CASSLDRNEQFF.

The rearrangement uses TRBV4-1 and TRBJ2-1, with D tentatively TRBD2 (6 bases). The CDR3 length is 15 residues. Looked up from germline, CDR1 is MGHRA and CDR2 is YSYEKL. The germline V and J ends were trimmed by 5 bases and 6 bases, with 17 bases remaining between them. This CDR3 reads CASSTDSGGPNEQFF. The CDR3 coding sequence is TGCGCCAGCAGCACAGACTCCGGAGGGCCCAATGAGCAGTTCTTC.